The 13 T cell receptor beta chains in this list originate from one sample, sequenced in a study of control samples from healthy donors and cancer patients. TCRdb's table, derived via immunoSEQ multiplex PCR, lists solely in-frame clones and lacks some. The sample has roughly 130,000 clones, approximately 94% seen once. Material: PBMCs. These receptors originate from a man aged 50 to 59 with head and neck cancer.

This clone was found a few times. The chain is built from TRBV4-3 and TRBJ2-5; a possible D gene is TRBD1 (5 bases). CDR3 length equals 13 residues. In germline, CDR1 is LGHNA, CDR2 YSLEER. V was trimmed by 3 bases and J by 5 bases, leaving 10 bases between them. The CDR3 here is CASSQGPLETQYF. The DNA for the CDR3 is TGCGCCAGCAGCCAGGGGCCTTTGGAGACCCAGTACTTC.

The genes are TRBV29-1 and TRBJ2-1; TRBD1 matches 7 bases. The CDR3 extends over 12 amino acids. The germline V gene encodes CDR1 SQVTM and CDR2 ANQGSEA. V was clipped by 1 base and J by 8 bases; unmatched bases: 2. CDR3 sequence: CSVEGTGHEQFF. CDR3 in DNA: TGCAGCGTTGAAGGGACAGGACATGAGCAGTTCTTC.

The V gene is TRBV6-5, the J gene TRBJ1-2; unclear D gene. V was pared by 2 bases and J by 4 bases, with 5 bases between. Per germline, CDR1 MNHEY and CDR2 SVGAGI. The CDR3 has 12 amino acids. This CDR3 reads CASSYGPYGYTF. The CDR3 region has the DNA TGTGCCAGCAGTTACGGGCCCTATGGCTACACCTTC.

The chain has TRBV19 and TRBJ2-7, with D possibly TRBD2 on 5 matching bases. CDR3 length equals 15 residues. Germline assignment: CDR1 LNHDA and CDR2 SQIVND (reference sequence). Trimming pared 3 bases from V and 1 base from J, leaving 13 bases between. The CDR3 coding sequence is TGTGCCAGTAGTATTTTAGGAGGCCGATCCTACGAGCAGTACTTC. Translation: CASSILGGRSYEQYF.

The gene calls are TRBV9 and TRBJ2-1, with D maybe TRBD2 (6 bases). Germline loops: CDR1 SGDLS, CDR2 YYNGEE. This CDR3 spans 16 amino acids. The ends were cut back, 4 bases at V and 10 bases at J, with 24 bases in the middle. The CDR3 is CASSSPPDGTLREQFF. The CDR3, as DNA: TGTGCCAGCAGCTCGCCCCCCGACGGGACTCTGAGGGAGCAGTTCTTC.

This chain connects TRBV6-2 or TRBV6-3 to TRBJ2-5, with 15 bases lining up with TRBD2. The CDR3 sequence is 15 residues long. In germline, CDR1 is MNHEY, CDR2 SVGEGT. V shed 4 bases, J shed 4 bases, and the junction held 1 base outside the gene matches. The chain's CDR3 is CASSLGLAGGETQYF. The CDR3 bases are TGTGCCAGCAGTTTGGGACTAGCGGGGGGAGAGACCCAGTACTTC.

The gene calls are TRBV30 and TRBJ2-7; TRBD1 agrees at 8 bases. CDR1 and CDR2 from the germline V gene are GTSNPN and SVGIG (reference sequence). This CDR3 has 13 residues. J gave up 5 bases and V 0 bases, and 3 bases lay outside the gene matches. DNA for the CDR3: TGTGCCTGGAGTGTGAACAGGGGGGACGAGCAGTACTTC. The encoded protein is CAWSVNRGDEQYF.

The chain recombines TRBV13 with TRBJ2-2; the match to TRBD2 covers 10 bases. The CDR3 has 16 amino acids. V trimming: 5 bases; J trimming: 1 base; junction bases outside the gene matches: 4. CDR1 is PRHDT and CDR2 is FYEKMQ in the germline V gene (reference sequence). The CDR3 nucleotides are TGTGCCAGCAGCGCATCTAGCGGGGGGAACACCGGGGAGCTGTTTTTT. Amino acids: CASSASSGGNTGELFF.

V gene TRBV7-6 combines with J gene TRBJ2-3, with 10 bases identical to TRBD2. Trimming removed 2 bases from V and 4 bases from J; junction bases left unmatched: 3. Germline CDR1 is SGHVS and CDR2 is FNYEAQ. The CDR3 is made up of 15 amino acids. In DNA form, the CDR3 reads TGTGCCAGCAGCTTAAGGCTAGCGGGGGCAGATACGCAGTATTTT. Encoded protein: CASSLRLAGADTQYF.

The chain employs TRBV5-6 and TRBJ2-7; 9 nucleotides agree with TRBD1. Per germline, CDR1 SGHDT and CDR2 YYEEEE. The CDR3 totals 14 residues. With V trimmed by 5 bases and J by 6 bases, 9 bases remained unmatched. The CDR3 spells CASSYRGTGSEQYF. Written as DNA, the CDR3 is TGTGCCAGCAGTTACCGCGGGACAGGGAGCGAGCAGTACTTC. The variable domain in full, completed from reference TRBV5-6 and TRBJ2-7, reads DAGVTQSPTHLIKTRGQQVTLRCSPKSGHDTVSWYQQALGQGPQFIFQYYEEEERQRGNFPDRFSGHQFPNYSSELNVNALLLGDSALYLCASSYRGTGSEQYFGPGTRLTVT.

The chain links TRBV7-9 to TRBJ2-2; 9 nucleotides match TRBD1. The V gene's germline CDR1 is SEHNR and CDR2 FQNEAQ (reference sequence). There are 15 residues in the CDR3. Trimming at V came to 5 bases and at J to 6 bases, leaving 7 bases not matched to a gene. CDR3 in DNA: TGTGCCAGCAGCCCGGGGACAGGGCTTGCCGGGGAGCTGTTTTTT. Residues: CASSPGTGLAGELFF.

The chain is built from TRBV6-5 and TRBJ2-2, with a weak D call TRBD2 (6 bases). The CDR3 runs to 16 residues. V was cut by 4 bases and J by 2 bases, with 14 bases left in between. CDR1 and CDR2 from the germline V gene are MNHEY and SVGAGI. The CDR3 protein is CASSSGLAGNTGELFF. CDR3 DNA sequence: TGTGCCAGCAGTTCAGGGCTGGCGGGAAACACCGGGGAGCTGTTTTTT.

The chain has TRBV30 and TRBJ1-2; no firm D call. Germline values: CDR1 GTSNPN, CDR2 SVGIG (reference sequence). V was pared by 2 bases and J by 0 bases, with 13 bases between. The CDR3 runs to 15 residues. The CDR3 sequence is CAWSRLSGSNYGYTF. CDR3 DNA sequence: TGTGCCTGGAGTCGCTTGTCCGGATCTAACTATGGCTACACCTTC.